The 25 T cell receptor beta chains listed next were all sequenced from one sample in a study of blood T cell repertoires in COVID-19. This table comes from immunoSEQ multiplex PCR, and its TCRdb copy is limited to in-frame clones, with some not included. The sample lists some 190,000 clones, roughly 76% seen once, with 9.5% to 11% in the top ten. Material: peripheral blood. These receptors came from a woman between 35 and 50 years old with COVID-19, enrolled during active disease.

The CDR3 DNA follows: TGCGCCAGCAGCTTAGGAAGCGGAACCTTAGGCACTGAAGCTTTCTTT. Residues: CASSLGSGTLGTEAFF. V and J are TRBV5-1 and TRBJ1-1, with D uncertain. Germline values: CDR1 SGHRS, CDR2 YFSETQ. The CDR3 spans 16 residues. With 2 bases removed from V and 4 bases from J, the gap between germline ends came to 18 bases.

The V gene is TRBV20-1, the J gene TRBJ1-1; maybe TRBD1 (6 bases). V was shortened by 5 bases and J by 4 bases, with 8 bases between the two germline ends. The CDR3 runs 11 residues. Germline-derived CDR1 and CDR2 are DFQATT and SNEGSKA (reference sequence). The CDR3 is CSARDTTEAFF. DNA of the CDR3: TGCAGTGCTCGGGACACCACTGAAGCTTTCTTT.

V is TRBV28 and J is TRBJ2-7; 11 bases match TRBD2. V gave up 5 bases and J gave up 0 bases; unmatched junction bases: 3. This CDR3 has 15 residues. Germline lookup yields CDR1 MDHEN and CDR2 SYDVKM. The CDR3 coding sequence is TGTGCCAGCAGTGGGACTAGCGGAAACTCCTACGAGCAGTACTTC. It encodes CASSGTSGNSYEQYF.

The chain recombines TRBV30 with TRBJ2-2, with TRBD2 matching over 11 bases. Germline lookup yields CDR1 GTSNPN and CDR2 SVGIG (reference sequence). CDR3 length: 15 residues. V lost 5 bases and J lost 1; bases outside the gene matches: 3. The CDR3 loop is CAWGLAGRNTGELFF. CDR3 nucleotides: TGTGCCTGGGGACTAGCGGGTCGGAACACCGGGGAGCTGTTTTTT.

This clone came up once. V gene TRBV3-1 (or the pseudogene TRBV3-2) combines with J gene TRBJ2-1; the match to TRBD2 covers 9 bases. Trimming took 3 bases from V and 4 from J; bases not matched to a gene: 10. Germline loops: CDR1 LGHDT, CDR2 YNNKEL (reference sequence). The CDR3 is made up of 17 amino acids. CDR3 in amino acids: CASSQGLREGGYNEQFF. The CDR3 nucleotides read TGTGCCAGCAGCCAGGGTTTGCGGGAGGGGGGATACAATGAGCAGTTCTTC.

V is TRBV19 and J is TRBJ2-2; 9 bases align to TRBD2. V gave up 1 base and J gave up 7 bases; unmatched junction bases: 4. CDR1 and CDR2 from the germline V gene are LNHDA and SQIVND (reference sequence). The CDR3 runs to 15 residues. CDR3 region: CASSIVAGAGGELFF. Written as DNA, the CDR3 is TGTGCCAGTAGTATAGTAGCGGGGGCAGGCGGGGAGCTGTTTTTT.

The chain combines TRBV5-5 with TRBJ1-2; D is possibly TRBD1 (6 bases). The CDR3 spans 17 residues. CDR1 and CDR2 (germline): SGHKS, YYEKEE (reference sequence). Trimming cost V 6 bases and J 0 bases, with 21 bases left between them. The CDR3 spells CASTWGGRGDPNYGYTF. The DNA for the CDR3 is TGTGCCAGCACCTGGGGGGGCCGAGGGGATCCTAACTATGGCTACACCTTC.

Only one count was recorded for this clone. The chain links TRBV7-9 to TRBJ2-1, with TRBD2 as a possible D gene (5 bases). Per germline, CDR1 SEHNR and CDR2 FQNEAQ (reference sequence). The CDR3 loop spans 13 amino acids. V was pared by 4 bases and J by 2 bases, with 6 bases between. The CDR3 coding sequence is TGTGCCAGCAGCTCCGGGGCCTACAATGAGCAGTTCTTC. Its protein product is CASSSGAYNEQFF.

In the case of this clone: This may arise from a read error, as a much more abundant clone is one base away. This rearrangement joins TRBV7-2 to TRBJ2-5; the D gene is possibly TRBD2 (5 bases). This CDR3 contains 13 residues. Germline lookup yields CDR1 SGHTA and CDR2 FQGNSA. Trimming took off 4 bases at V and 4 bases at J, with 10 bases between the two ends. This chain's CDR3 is CASSSGSGETQYF. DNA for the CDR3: TGTGCCAGCAGCTCGGGGAGTGGAGAGACCCAGTACTTC. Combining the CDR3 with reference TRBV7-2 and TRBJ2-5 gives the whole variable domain GAGVSQSPSNKVTEKGKDVELRCDPISGHTALYWYRQSLGQGLEFLIYFQGNSAPDKSGLPSDRFSAERTGGSVSTLTIQRTQQEDSAVYLCASSSGSGETQYFGPGTRLLVL.

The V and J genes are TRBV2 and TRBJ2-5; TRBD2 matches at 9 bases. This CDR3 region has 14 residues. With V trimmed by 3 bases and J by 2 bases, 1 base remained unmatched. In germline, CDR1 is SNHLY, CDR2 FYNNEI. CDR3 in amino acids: CASSELAGQETQYF. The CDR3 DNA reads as TGTGCCAGCAGTGAGCTAGCGGGACAAGAGACCCAGTACTTC.

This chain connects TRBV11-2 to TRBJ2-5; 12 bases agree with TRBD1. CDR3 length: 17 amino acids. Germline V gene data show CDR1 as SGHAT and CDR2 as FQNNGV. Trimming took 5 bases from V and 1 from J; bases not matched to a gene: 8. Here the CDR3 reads CASSGPGQGAPQETQYF. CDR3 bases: TGTGCCAGCAGCGGACCGGGACAGGGGGCCCCCCAAGAGACCCAGTACTTC. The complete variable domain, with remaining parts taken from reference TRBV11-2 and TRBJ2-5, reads EAGVAQSPRYKIIEKRQSVAFWCNPISGHATLYWYQQILGQGPKLLIQFQNNGVVDDSQLPKDRFSAERLKGVDSTLKIQPAKLEDSAVYLCASSGPGQGAPQETQYFGPGTRLLVL.

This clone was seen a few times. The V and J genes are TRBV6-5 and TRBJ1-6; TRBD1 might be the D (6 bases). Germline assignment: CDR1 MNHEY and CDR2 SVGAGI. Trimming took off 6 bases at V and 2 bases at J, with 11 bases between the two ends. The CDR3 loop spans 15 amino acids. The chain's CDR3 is CASRNRDTYNSPLHF. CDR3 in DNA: TGTGCCAGCAGAAACAGGGATACCTATAATTCACCCCTCCACTTT.

CDR3 sequence reads: CASSLRPRTSGSGGDEQYF. CDR3 nucleotides: TGTGCCAGCAGCTTGCGGCCCAGGACTAGCGGGAGCGGAGGGGACGAGCAGTACTTC. V is TRBV7-9 and J is TRBJ2-7; 13 bases agree with TRBD2. Trimming removed 3 bases from V and 5 bases from J; junction bases left unmatched: 16. The germline V gene encodes CDR1 SEHNR and CDR2 FQNEAQ (reference sequence). The CDR3 runs 19 residues.

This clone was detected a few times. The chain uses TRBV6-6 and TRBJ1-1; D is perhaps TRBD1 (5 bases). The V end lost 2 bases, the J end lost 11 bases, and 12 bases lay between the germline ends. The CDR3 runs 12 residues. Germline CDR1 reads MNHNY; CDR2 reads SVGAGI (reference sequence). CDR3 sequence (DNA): TGTGCCAGCAGTTACCAAGACAGACGGGCTTTCTTT. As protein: CASSYQDRRAFF.

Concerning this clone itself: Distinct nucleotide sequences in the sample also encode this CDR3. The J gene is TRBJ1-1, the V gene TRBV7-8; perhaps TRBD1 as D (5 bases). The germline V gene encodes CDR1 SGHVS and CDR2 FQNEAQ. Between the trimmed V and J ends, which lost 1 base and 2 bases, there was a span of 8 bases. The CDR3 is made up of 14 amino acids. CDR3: CASSLVQGNTEAFF. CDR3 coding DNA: TGTGCCAGCAGCTTAGTCCAGGGAAACACTGAAGCTTTCTTT.

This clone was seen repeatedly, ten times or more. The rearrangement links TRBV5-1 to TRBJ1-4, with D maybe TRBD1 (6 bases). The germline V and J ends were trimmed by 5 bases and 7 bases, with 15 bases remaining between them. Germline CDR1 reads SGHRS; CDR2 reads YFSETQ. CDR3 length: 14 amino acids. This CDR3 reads CASSNRQAPEKLFF. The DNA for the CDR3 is TGCGCCAGCAGTAATAGACAGGCCCCTGAAAAACTGTTTTTT.

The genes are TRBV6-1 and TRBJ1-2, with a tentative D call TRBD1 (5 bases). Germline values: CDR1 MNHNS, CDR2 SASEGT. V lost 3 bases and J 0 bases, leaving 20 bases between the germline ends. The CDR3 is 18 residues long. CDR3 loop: CASSDPGGARTANYGYTF. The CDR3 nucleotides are TGTGCCAGCAGTGACCCCGGCGGGGCCAGAACTGCTAACTATGGCTACACCTTC.

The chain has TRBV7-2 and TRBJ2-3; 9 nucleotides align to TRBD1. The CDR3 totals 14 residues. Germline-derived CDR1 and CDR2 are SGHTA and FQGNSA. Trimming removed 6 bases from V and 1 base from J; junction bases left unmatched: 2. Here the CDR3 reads CASSTGGGTDTQYF. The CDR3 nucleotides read TGTGCCAGCAGTACAGGGGGCGGCACAGATACGCAGTATTTT.

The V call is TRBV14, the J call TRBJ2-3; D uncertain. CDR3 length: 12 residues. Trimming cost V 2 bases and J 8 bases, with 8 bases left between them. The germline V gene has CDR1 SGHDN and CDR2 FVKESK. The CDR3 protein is CASSQIQSTQYF. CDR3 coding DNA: TGTGCCAGCAGCCAAATACAGAGTACGCAGTATTTT.

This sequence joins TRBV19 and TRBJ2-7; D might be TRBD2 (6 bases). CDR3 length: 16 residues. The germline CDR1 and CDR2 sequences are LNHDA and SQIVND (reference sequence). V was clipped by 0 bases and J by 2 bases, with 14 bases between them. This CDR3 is CASSIEAGGKTYEQYF. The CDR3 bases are TGTGCCAGTAGTATAGAAGCCGGGGGTAAGACCTACGAGCAGTACTTC.

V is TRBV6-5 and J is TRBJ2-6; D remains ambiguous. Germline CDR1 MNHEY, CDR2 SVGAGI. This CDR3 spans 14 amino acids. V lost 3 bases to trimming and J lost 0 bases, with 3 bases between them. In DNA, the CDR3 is TGTGCCAGCAGTTATCTCTCTGGGGCCAACGTCCTGACTTTC. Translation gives CASSYLSGANVLTF.

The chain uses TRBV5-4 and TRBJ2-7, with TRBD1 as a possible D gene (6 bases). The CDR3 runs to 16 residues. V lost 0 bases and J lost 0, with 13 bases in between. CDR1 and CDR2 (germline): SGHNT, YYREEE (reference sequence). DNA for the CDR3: TGTGCCAGCAGCTTGGGCGACAGGCTCACCTCCTACGAGCAGTACTTC. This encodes CASSLGDRLTSYEQYF.

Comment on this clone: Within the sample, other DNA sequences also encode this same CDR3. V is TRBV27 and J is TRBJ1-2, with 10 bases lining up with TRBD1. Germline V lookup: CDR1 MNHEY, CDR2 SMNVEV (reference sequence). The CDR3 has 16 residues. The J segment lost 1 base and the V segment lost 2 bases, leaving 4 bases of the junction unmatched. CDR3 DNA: TGTGCCAGCAGTTTACGCCGGGACAGGGGTAACTATGGCTACACCTTC. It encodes CASSLRRDRGNYGYTF.

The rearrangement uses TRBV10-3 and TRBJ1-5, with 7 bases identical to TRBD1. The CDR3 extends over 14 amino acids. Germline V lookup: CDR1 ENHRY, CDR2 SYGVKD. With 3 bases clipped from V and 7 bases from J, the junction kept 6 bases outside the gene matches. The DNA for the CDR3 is TGTGCCATCAGTGATCAGGGGGAGGACCAGCCCCAGCATTTT. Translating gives CAISDQGEDQPQHF.

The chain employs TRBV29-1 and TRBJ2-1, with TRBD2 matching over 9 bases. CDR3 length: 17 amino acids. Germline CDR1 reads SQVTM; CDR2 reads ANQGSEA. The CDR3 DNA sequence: TGCCGCGCCGTGGGGGGTTGGGGCGGGGGGGGAAGCAATGAGCAGTTCTTC. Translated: CRAVGGWGGGGSNEQFF.